Listed below are T cell receptor beta chains from one sample, sequenced in a study of blood T cell repertoires in COVID-19. TCRdb's copy holds only in-frame clones and misses some; the assay was immunoSEQ multiplex PCR. The sample lists tens of thousands of clones, 75% to 85% occurring once. The material sequenced was peripheral blood. The source of these receptors is a woman aged 55-70 years with acute or convalescent COVID-19. The CDR3 runs from the conserved cysteine through the conserved F or W.

>TRBV2
CASSDTTRAQHF
>TRBV6-1
CASSDRGYGEQFF
>TRBV19
CASSWEDGYTF
>TRBV7-8
CASSPGGGYGYTF
>TRBV29-1
CSVEDGRTPYGYTF
>TRBV7-3
CASSRSGVPDTQYF
>TRBV9
CASSEWGQGLVNEQFF
>TRBV21-1
CASSLVADRGPTNTGELFF
>TRBV12-3/TRBV12-4
CASSFGFNQPQHF
>TRBV2
CASSESDSWGAGAFF
>TRBV5-1
CASSLKGAQYF
>TRBV6-5
CASRDTGGGAYGYTF
>TRBV6-5
CASSVETQYF
>TRBV5-1
CASSPGGTANYGYTF
>TRBV27
CASGRAVNTEAFF
>TRBV5-1
CASSLGTALLTDTQYF
>TRBV6-5
CASRDFWPFF
>TRBV7-9
CASSLETAGYTF
>TRBV7-2
CASNRGPNEKLFF
>TRBV7-2
CASSLGTGSSYEQYF
>TRBV5-4
CASSNVSTINSPLHF
>TRBV4-1
CASSQESVTPVYNEQFF
>TRBV9
CASSYDNRYTF
>TRBV5-1
CASSAGTGTDTQYF
>TRBV10-3
CAISESRTGGITEAFF
>TRBV19
CASSITWSGNIQYF
>TRBV5-1
CASREGQNTEAFF
>TRBV10-3
CAIRSTVGELFF
>TRBV24-1
CATSDLLGTRNSPLHF
>TRBV14
CASSFYGANVLTF
>TRBV3-1/TRBV3-2
CASSQSETSSGYTF
>TRBV5-1
CASSWDTTEAFF
>TRBV5-5
CASSFQGQAGTEAFF
>TRBV15
CATSRGGNLALNEQFF
>TRBV6-5
CASMFLRANTEAFF
>TRBV7-2
CASSRGASTDTQYF
>TRBV19
CASSIAPPAGTGSHEQYF
>TRBV7-2
CASSLRRGHNQPQHF
>TRBV6-5
CASRLTPATNEKLFF
>TRBV7-2
CASSPSGGASEQYF
>TRBV5-1
CASTIGGTGVRTPEAFF
>TRBV19
CASSPGTGRYEKLFF
>TRBV6-6
CASSTPGGTDTQYF
>TRBV6-5
CASSVRQGSGEKLFF
>TRBV5-1
CASSTYYRGRNTEAFF
>TRBV6-5
CASGGGFTDTQYF
>TRBV5-1
CASSFVRQGSTLGIHEQYF
>TRBV12-5
CASGLVLGGATEAFF
>TRBV2
CASSGAKIYF
>TRBV5-1
CASSWGGTRGTGELFF
>TRBV19
CASSIVSRGQNQPQHF
>TRBV13
CASSLAPASGGYEQYF
>TRBV11-2
CASSLEPEETQYF
>TRBV27
CASSLLRDTNTEAFF